This T cell receptor (beta chain) comes out of a study of cytomegalovirus exposure and HLA in healthy donors. Study at large: Of all 400 or so donors who were genotyped, roughly 85% belonged to the Caucasian-associated ancestry cluster.

A word on this clone: Its antigen remains unknown.

A multiplex PCR was run with 60 Vbeta primers and 13 Jbeta primers. Original data processing: A follow-up analysis tallied tens of millions of unique TCR beta chains, 8.5 million to 14 million shared. Profiling relied on immunoSEQ multiplex PCR, and the TCRdb table lists in-frame clones only, not all of them. D and trimming were read from the DNA, whereas the V and J calls and clone size are those reported in that table. This sample has roughly 160,000 clones, with around 86% found just once. The CDR3 covers 14 residues. CDR1 MNHEY and CDR2 SVGAGI come from the germline V gene. The V end was cut by 0 bases, the J end by 3 bases, with 8 bases between. Study conclusions and caveats: TRBV6-2, TRBV6-3 and some other V segments were excluded as indistinguishable.

The chain carries TRBV6-5 and TRBJ1-2, with D perhaps matching TRBD1 (5 bases). Sequencing was carried out using PBMCs. The TCR was taken from a male donor in good health and CMV-seronegative. The CDR3 DNA reads TGTGCCAGCAGTTACTCAGCGGGGGACTATGGCTACACCTTC. Encoded protein: CASSYSAGDYGYTF.